One TCR beta chain is described in this entry. The data derive from a study of blood T cell repertoires in COVID-19. Study at large: The study drew acute and convalescent COVID-19 samples from the United States, Italy and Spain. T cells, B-cell-depleted T cells, or PBMCs supplied cDNA or gDNA.

Germline lookup yields CDR1 LGHDT and CDR2 YNNKEL (reference sequence). This CDR3 has 13 residues. V lost 3 bases and J lost 7, with 12 bases in between. Study processing details: Reference gene primer amplification yielded estimated nucleated cell counts. Data came from immunoSEQ multiplex PCR; TCRdb stores just in-frame clones and leaves some out. V, J and clone size were drawn from that table, and D and trimming were deduced from the DNA. The table lists 43,000 or so clones, around 83% of them singletons. The chain has TRBV3-1 (or the pseudogene TRBV3-2) and TRBJ1-1, with a weak D call TRBD1 (5 bases). The source is a man aged 55 to 70 with active COVID-19. What was sequenced was peripheral blood. The CDR3 protein is CASSHGRANEAFF. DNA of the CDR3: TGTGCCAGCAGCCACGGCAGGGCCAATGAAGCTTTCTTT.